The clone carrying this T cell receptor (beta chain) was picked up a small number of times. Its antigen is not known. The CDR3 is 10 residues long. Trimming stripped 2 bases from V and 10 bases from J, with 6 bases between. Looked up from germline, CDR1 is GTSNPN and CDR2 is SVGIG (reference sequence). This record belongs to a study of blood T cells in healthy people across ages. Combining a sample-barcoded 5' primer with a J-beta primer mix, a second PCR ran for 7 to 11 cycles. All cDNA molecules were each tagged by a template-switch adaptor with 12 random nucleotides. Using its own MiXCR run on the 5' RACE reads, TCRdb lists one record per CDR3 protein. The sample lists 600,000 to 800,000 distinct CDR3 sequences, about 21% occurring once. General observations from the study: Donors of long life had a larger count of naive CD4+ cells and greater diversity than aged donors. Diversity of TCR beta per million T cells declined in a roughly linear way with age. Since the PBMCs were unsorted, naive and antigen-experienced cells could not be conclusively compared.

Sequencing was carried out using blood. The chain recombines TRBV30 with TRBJ2-1, with D possibly TRBD1 on 6 matching bases. This clonotype was sampled from a man in his 70s in good health. CDR3 amino acids: CAWSRGEQFF. The CDR3, as DNA: TGTGCCTGGAGTAGGGGGGAGCAGTTCTTC.